The 29 T cell receptor beta chains presented below share a single source sample, sequenced in a study of response to subunit inactivated influenza vaccine. TCRdb reanalysed the RT-PCR reads using MiXCR and keeps one entry per CDR3 protein. Of 710,000 or so distinct CDR3 sequences listed, approximately 14% were seen once; the top ten hold 11%. The source material was PBMCs from blood, sampled about 13 days after vaccination. Receptor source: a man in his fifties who received an inactivated influenza vaccine.

V and J are TRBV20-1 and TRBJ2-5, with D perhaps matching TRBD1 (5 bases). Germline V gene sequence: CDR1 DFQATT, CDR2 SNEGSKA (reference sequence). V was trimmed by 4 bases and J by 3 bases, leaving 12 bases between them. The CDR3 totals 13 residues. CDR3 sequence reads: CSATRTKKETQYF. CDR3 sequence (DNA): TGCAGTGCTACGCGGACAAAGAAAGAGACCCAGTACTTC.

The rearrangement uses TRBV7-2 and TRBJ2-2; TRBD1 or TRBD2 may be the D gene (5 bases each). CDR1 is SGHTA and CDR2 is FQGNSA in the germline V gene. This CDR3 region has 15 residues. V lost 6 bases and J 5 bases, leaving 16 bases between the germline ends. The DNA for the CDR3 is TGTGCCAGCAGAAAAGCGCCAGGGAGAACCGGGGAGCTGTTTTTT. As protein: CASRKAPGRTGELFF.

This clonotype came up a few times. The chain joins TRBV4-3 to TRBJ2-1; 12 nucleotides agree with TRBD2. J lost 7 bases, V lost 2 bases, and 6 bases had no gene match. Germline V gene lookup returns CDR1 LGHNA and CDR2 YSLEER. This CDR3 spans 16 amino acids. CDR3 region: CASSQNGLAGSNEQFF. CDR3 in DNA: TGCGCCAGCAGCCAAAACGGACTAGCGGGGTCAAATGAGCAGTTCTTC.

This clonotype appeared a few times. CDR3 sequence: CASSLSHNYGYTF. DNA for the CDR3: TGTGCCAGCAGTTTAAGCCACAACTATGGCTACACCTTC. This rearrangement joins TRBV12-3 or TRBV12-4 to TRBJ1-2; D is undetermined. Between the trimmed V and J ends, which lost 2 bases and 2 bases, there was a span of 6 bases. This CDR3 comprises 13 residues.

This clonotype appeared many times. The V gene is TRBV4-1, the J gene TRBJ2-1; D gene ambiguous. The CDR3 runs 15 residues. The germline V gene encodes CDR1 MGHRA and CDR2 YSYEKL. V lost 5 bases and J 0 bases, leaving 11 bases between the germline ends. Here the CDR3 reads CASSELSSSYNEQFF. The DNA of the CDR3 is TGCGCCAGCAGCGAATTGAGTAGCTCCTACAATGAGCAGTTCTTC.

The chain carries TRBV5-1 and TRBJ1-1; 9 positions match TRBD1. This CDR3 contains 17 residues. Germline trimming cut 2 bases from V and 4 bases from J; bases unmatched to any gene: 12. Looked up from germline, CDR1 is SGHRS and CDR2 is YFSETQ. This chain's CDR3 is CASSLKQGALVPTEAFF. The DNA for the CDR3 is TGCGCCAGCAGCTTAAAACAGGGGGCACTAGTCCCCACTGAAGCTTTCTTT.

The sample holds many counts of this clonotype. The CDR3 DNA reads as TGTGCCAGCAGCCCGACGACTCTCCCCTACGAGCAGTACTTC. Residues: CASSPTTLPYEQYF. The chain employs TRBV7-2 and TRBJ2-7; the D is unclear. Trimming stripped 5 bases from V and 2 bases from J, with 13 bases between. Germline CDR1 SGHTA, CDR2 FQGNSA. This CDR3 comprises 14 residues.

This clonotype was recorded a few times. V usage is TRBV7-2 and J usage is TRBJ2-5; 9 bases agree with TRBD2. The V gene's germline CDR1 is SGHTA and CDR2 FQGNSA. J was trimmed by 4 bases and V by 0 bases; bases with no gene match: 6. The CDR3 loop spans 16 amino acids. CDR3 loop: CASSLAASGGTETQYF. The CDR3 DNA reads as TGTGCCAGCAGCTTAGCAGCGAGCGGGGGGACAGAGACCCAGTACTTC.

V usage is TRBV5-1 and J usage is TRBJ1-4; tentative D call: TRBD1 (6 bases). The germline V gene encodes CDR1 SGHRS and CDR2 YFSETQ. The CDR3 contains 13 residues. With 0 bases removed from V and 7 bases from J, the gap between germline ends came to 7 bases. The CDR3 nucleotides are TGCGCCAGCAGCTTGGGGACAGCTGAAAAACTGTTTTTT. Residues: CASSLGTAEKLFF.

The J gene is TRBJ2-1, the V gene TRBV18, with D maybe TRBD2 (6 bases). CDR1 KGHSH and CDR2 LQKENI come from the germline V gene. Trimming took 1 base from V and 2 from J, leaving 9 bases between them. This CDR3 region has 15 residues. The CDR3, as DNA: TGTGCCAGCTCACCACGTCTAGCGACCTACAATGAGCAGTTCTTC. Its translation is CASSPRLATYNEQFF. Complete variable domain (other parts from reference TRBV18 and TRBJ2-1): NAGVMQNPRHLVRRRGQEARLRCSPMKGHSHVYWYRQLPEEGLKFMVYLQKENIIDESGMPKERFSAEFPKEGPSILRIQQVVRGDSAAYFCASSPRLATYNEQFFGPGTRLTVL.

V gene TRBV10-1 combines with J gene TRBJ2-5; 11 positions match TRBD2. Looked up from germline, CDR1 is WNHNN and CDR2 is SYGVQD (reference sequence). V gave up 6 bases and J gave up 3 bases; unmatched junction bases: 15. The CDR3 extends over 18 amino acids. The CDR3 DNA follows: TGCGCCAGCAGAGTTAGACTAGCGGGGAAGCGACGCAAAGAGACCCAGTACTTC. It is translated as CASRVRLAGKRRKETQYF.

This sequence joins TRBV7-7 and TRBJ2-1; 7 positions agree with TRBD1. The CDR3 extends over 13 amino acids. Germline V gene data show CDR1 as SSHAT and CDR2 as FNYEAQ (reference sequence). V gave up 3 bases and J gave up 10 bases; unmatched junction bases: 6. CDR3 nucleotides: TGTGCCAGCAGCTTGAACTACAGGGGAGAGCAGTTCTTC. Translation gives CASSLNYRGEQFF.

This clonotype was counted only a few times. J is TRBJ2-5 and V is TRBV18; TRBD1 matches 7 bases. In germline, CDR1 is KGHSH, CDR2 LQKENI. The CDR3 totals 15 residues. J lost 2 bases, V lost 2 bases, and 5 bases had no gene match. CDR3 region: CASSPGTEKQETQYF. DNA of the CDR3: TGTGCCAGCTCACCAGGGACAGAGAAGCAAGAGACCCAGTACTTC. The complete variable domain, with remaining parts taken from reference TRBV18 and TRBJ2-5, reads NAGVMQNPRHLVRRRGQEARLRCSPMKGHSHVYWYRQLPEEGLKFMVYLQKENIIDESGMPKERFSAEFPKEGPSILRIQQVVRGDSAAYFCASSPGTEKQETQYFGPGTRLLVL.

There are a few counts of this clonotype. This chain links TRBV7-9 with TRBJ2-3; 8 bases match TRBD2. J gave up 0 bases and V 1 base, and 6 bases lay outside the gene matches. This CDR3 has 17 amino acids. Per the germline V gene, CDR1 is SEHNR and CDR2 is FQNEAQ (reference sequence). The CDR3 protein is CASSLGRLAISTDTQYF. The CDR3, as DNA: TGTGCCAGCAGCTTAGGGAGACTAGCGATTAGCACAGATACGCAGTATTTT.

This clonotype was observed many times. This chain connects TRBV30 to TRBJ1-3; no firm D call. This CDR3 has 12 residues. Germline V gene sequence: CDR1 GTSNPN, CDR2 SVGIG (reference sequence). V lost 2 bases and J 2 bases, leaving 4 bases between the germline ends. The CDR3 sequence: CAWSRPGNTIYF. CDR3 sequence (DNA): TGTGCCTGGAGTAGGCCTGGAAACACCATATATTTT.

This rearrangement joins TRBV4-1 to TRBJ2-7; unclear D gene. Trimming took 2 bases from V and 3 from J, leaving 17 bases between them. This CDR3 region has 16 residues. Germline CDR1 and CDR2: MGHRA and YSYEKL. The CDR3 region is CASSQSTTSSLYEQYF. The DNA of the CDR3 is TGCGCCAGCAGCCAATCGACGACATCCTCACTCTACGAGCAGTACTTC.

Here the CDR3 reads CASSLSPGDGYTF. CDR3 nucleotides: TGTGCCAGCAGCTTATCCCCAGGGGATGGCTACACCTTC. The V call is TRBV7-3, the J call TRBJ1-2, with D perhaps TRBD1 (6 bases). The CDR3 length is 13 residues. From germline, CDR1 is SGHTA and CDR2 FQGTGA. V gave up 2 bases and J gave up 6 bases, with 10 bases separating them.

The V call is TRBV4-3, the J call TRBJ2-5; TRBD1 matches 9 bases. Losses at the gene ends were 2 bases for V and 5 bases for J; bases not matched to a gene: 12. CDR1 is LGHNA and CDR2 is YSLEER in the germline V gene. The CDR3 is 17 residues long. This CDR3 reads CASSQRADRGLGETQYF. CDR3 bases: TGCGCCAGCAGCCAACGAGCGGACAGGGGCCTGGGCGAGACCCAGTACTTC.

This clonotype was seen a handful of times. The rearrangement uses TRBV4-1 and TRBJ1-3, with D unclear. The CDR3 has 12 residues. The germline V and J ends were trimmed by 0 bases and 16 bases, with 13 bases remaining between them. Germline CDR1 reads MGHRA; CDR2 reads YSYEKL. The CDR3 sequence is CASSQEVGVIYF. CDR3 nucleotides: TGCGCCAGCAGCCAAGAGGTTGGGGTTATCTATTTT.

The chain carries TRBV9 and TRBJ2-1; perhaps D is TRBD1 or TRBD2 (5 bases each). The CDR3 consists of 15 residues. Germline CDR1 is SGDLS and CDR2 is YYNGEE. V was shortened by 5 bases and J by 10 bases, with 22 bases between the two germline ends. The CDR3 protein is CASSDITGTLNEQFF. The CDR3 DNA sequence: TGTGCCAGCAGTGACATAACCGGGACCCTCAACGAGCAGTTCTTC.

V usage is TRBV19 and J usage is TRBJ1-1; D might be TRBD1 (5 bases). CDR1 is LNHDA and CDR2 is SQIVND in the germline V gene (reference sequence). V was trimmed by 5 bases and J by 8 bases, leaving 12 bases between them. This CDR3 has 12 amino acids. CDR3 coding DNA: TGTGCCAGTAGTCCGAGACAGAAAGAAGCTTTCTTT. Translation: CASSPRQKEAFF.

This clonotype was observed many times. The chain couples TRBV7-2 to TRBJ2-7; 8 bases map to TRBD2. The CDR3 is 15 residues long. The V and J ends lost 0 bases and 5 bases, in that order; junction bases with no gene match: 6. Germline V gene lookup returns CDR1 SGHTA and CDR2 FQGNSA. Written as DNA, the CDR3 is TGTGCCAGCAGCTTAGCCCCGGGACTAGGACACGAGCAGTACTTC. It is translated as CASSLAPGLGHEQYF.

This clonotype was detected only a few times. This chain links TRBV7-8 with TRBJ2-7; no reliable D call. The CDR3 consists of 15 residues. V was shortened by 5 bases and J by 0 bases, with 14 bases between the two germline ends. In germline, CDR1 is SGHVS, CDR2 FQNEAQ. The CDR3 DNA is TGTGCCAGCAGCGTAAATAAAGGAAGCTCCTACGAGCAGTACTTC. Amino acid sequence: CASSVNKGSSYEQYF.

This clonotype turned up a few times. V usage is TRBV6-1 and J usage is TRBJ1-1; TRBD1 agrees at 9 bases. Germline-derived CDR1 and CDR2 are MNHNS and SASEGT. The CDR3 length is 13 residues. The trim removed 8 bases at V and 7 bases at J, leaving 8 bases unmatched. The CDR3 DNA follows: TGTGCCAGCCATCCGGGACAGGGCTTTGAAGCTTTCTTT. This translates into CASHPGQGFEAFF.

The chain couples TRBV7-3 to TRBJ2-1; tentatively, D is TRBD2 (5 bases). Germline V gene data show CDR1 as SGHTA and CDR2 as FQGTGA. Between the trimmed V and J ends, which lost 5 bases and 6 bases, there was a span of 17 bases. The CDR3 sequence is 15 residues long. The CDR3 sequence is CASSQLGSTLNEQFF. CDR3 bases: TGTGCCAGCAGCCAATTGGGGAGCACCCTCAATGAGCAGTTCTTC.

This clonotype appeared a few times. The chain couples TRBV7-2 to TRBJ2-1, with TRBD2 identical over 7 bases. The CDR3 covers 14 residues. Losses at the gene ends were 3 bases for V and 3 bases for J; bases not matched to a gene: 2. Germline-derived CDR1 and CDR2 are SGHTA and FQGNSA. As DNA, the CDR3 is TGTGCCAGCAGCTTCCGGGACTACTACAATGAGCAGTTCTTC. Translated, it gives CASSFRDYYNEQFF.

The chain carries TRBV7-8 and TRBJ2-7; D is perhaps TRBD2 (7 bases). Germline V gene lookup returns CDR1 SGHVS and CDR2 FQNEAQ. Trimming took 1 base from V and 2 from J, leaving 18 bases between them. The CDR3 sequence is 17 residues long. This CDR3 reads CASSLVVRGAIPYEQYF. CDR3 coding DNA: TGTGCCAGCAGCTTAGTAGTACGGGGGGCAATCCCCTACGAGCAGTACTTC.

In this sample, this clonotype turned up a few times. The gene calls are TRBV19 and TRBJ2-1; D perhaps matches TRBD1 (6 bases). The CDR3 has 15 amino acids. Trimming removed 4 bases at V and 3 bases at J, with 13 bases between. Germline assignment: CDR1 LNHDA and CDR2 SQIVND (reference sequence). The CDR3 region is CASSTYRAVYNEQFF. The CDR3 DNA reads TGTGCCAGTAGTACCTACAGGGCTGTCTACAATGAGCAGTTCTTC.

This clonotype was seen only a few times. The rearrangement joins TRBV5-6 to TRBJ2-1, with D possibly matching TRBD1 (5 bases). Germline loops: CDR1 SGHDT, CDR2 YYEEEE. V was trimmed by 4 bases and J by 8 bases, leaving 16 bases between them. The CDR3 loop spans 14 amino acids. The CDR3 nucleotides are TGTGCCAGCAGCCAAACGGCAGGGATCGATGAGCAGTTCTTC. This translates into CASSQTAGIDEQFF.